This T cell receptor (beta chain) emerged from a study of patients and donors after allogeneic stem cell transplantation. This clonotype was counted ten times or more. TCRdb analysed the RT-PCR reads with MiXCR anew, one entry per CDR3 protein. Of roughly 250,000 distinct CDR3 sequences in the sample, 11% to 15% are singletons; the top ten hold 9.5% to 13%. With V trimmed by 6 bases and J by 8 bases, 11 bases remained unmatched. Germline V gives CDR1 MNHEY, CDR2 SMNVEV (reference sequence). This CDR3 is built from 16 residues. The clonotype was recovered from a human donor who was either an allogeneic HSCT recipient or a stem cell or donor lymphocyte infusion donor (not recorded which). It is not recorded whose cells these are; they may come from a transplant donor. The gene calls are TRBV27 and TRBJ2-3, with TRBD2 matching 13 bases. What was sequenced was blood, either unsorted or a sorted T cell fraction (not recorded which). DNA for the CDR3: TGTGCCAGCAGCCCAACTACTAGCGGGGGGGCAGGTACGCAGTATTTT. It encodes CASSPTTSGGAGTQYF.